This entry is about one T cell receptor beta chain. Taking its sample share into account, this clone is medium-sized (0.01 to 0.1%). There is no known antigen for this receptor. Base qualities are missing; no much larger clone stands one base away. From each donor, a single peripheral blood sample of about 110 mL on average was drawn into heparinised tubes. A BD FACSAria II and a panel including CD45RO, CCR7, CD25, CD127, CD95 and CD27 were used to sort naive, central memory, regulatory and stem cell-like memory CD4+ T cells. A purity above 98% was achieved for all sorted populations. PBMCs were separated immediately by Lymphoprep density gradient centrifugation and were stained directly, without being cultured. Samples were stained and sorted in pairs, with one healthy donor and one patient per experiment, so that batch effects were minimized. The V and J ends are trimmed by 4 bases and 3 bases, leaving 19 bases between them. The CDR3 spans 17 residues, from the cysteine through the phenylalanine. Of all the DNA, just the CDR3 is kept, 51 bases in frame from base 1. CDR1 and CDR2, per the germline V gene (reference sequence), are SEHNR and FQNEAQ.

The data stem from a study of beta chain features in type 1 diabetes listed by TCRdb under 2018. General notes on the study: No differences in mean age, gender distribution, total cell number or subset yield were found between patients and healthy donors. Regulatory and stem cell-like memory subsets were obtained from only 8 patients and about 8 healthy donors, while naive and central memory subsets were obtained from all 28 donors. The study compared TCRB repertoires of sorted circulating CD4+ T cell subsets between recently diagnosed type 1 diabetes patients and matched healthy donors. Across all samples, fewer than 130 million sorted cells were examined, and cell number per subset correlated strongly with RNA yield. The study at large found these results: In all four CD4+ subsets, TCRB CDR3 length was moderately but significantly shorter in type 1 diabetes patients. Naive, central memory and regulatory TCRB repertoires appeared to be more similar among patients than among healthy donors. Fewer insertions and more nucleotide deletions at VDJ recombination sites were observed in patients with type 1 diabetes, implying thymic rearrangement abnormalities. PCR might favor shorter templates, but patient and control samples were amplified and corrected together, so any skew would affect both groups equally. Only small numbers of individuals were included in the HLA sub-analyses, which left unresolved whether HLA type had any influence on TCRB rearrangement. Because cDNA rather than genomic DNA was sequenced, highly expressing activated cells could have been over-represented, although no difference in activation and CD3 levels was found between groups.

All of the isolated RNA was reverse transcribed with the High Capacity cDNA Reverse Transcription Kit, so expressed TCRB transcripts were sequenced. Deep immunoSEQ sequencing was performed on naive, central memory and regulatory T cell samples, with an average of around 3.4 million total reads per sample. After sorted cells were lysed in RLT buffer, RNA was extracted with DNase-treated RNeasy Micro or Mini kits, with the choice depending on cell number. To prevent cross-contamination, every cell subset was processed on its own, while patient and healthy donor samples were processed together. The immunoSEQ multiplex PCR was used to amplify TCRB sequences from cDNA, yielding 87-bp fragments that span the CDR3 region. Sequencing of the amplicons was done on the Illumina HiSeq platform. Per the authors' processing: PCR bias was corrected computationally using synthetic template baselines, and reads within Hamming distance 2 were collapsed, with unmergeable singletons discarded. Reads were aligned to IMGT to assign V, D and J genes, CDR3 length, and insertions or deletions at six rearrangement sites. Within each subset, clonotype counts were normalized to the number of sorted cells before true diversity and Gini coefficients were calculated with the tcR R package. The overlap coefficient, calculated on TCRB nucleotide sequences, was used to measure repertoire sharing. TCRdb limited this immuneACCESS table to in-frame rearrangements with V and J called. A share of clones is missing; checked studies link under half to unresolved V genes, and the rest is unexplained. From that table come the V and J calls and clone size; the DNA was used to work out D and trimming. The sample table lists approximately 44,000 clones, around 52% of them with a count of one. The ten largest clones represent approximately 2.1% of the sample.

This TCR was sampled from a woman younger than 30 in good health. Recombination connected TRBV7-9 to TRBJ1-5; TRBD1 is possibly the D segment (6 matching bases). Sequenced input: Tregs from blood. In light of the paper, this sample's cell subset or site label describes: regulatory CD4+ T cells. CDR3 reads: CASSSVGGEGLNQPQHF. The bases read TGTGCCAGCAGCTCAGTAGGGGGGGAAGGCCTCAATCAGCCCCAGCATTTT.